One TCR beta chain is described in this entry. Its antigen is unknown. The authors ran a second PCR of 7 to 11 cycles using a sample-barcoded 5' primer and a J-beta primer mix. TCRdb called the 5' RACE reads again in MiXCR, with one record for every CDR3 protein. The data contain some 1.4 million distinct CDR3 sequences, around 39% of them seen just once; the ten biggest clones take up under 8%. Germline CDR1 reads MNHNY; CDR2 reads SVGAGI (reference sequence). The CDR3 covers 15 residues. The V end lost 2 bases, the J end lost 0 bases, and 10 bases lay between the germline ends. This specimen comes from a study of blood T cells in healthy people across ages. General study findings and limits: Per million T cells, TCR beta diversity dropped roughly linearly as age increased. Diversity figures derived from one million T cells were judged to underestimate the true value.

The chain carries TRBV6-6 and TRBJ1-2; D perhaps matches TRBD1 (5 bases). Sequencing used blood. The source is a woman younger than 30 in good health. CDR3 amino acids: CASSYTGTPNYGYTF. The CDR3, as DNA: TGTGCCAGCAGTTACACCGGGACTCCTAACTATGGCTACACCTTC.